The 20 T cell receptor beta chains given below trace back to one sample, sequenced in a study of cytomegalovirus exposure and HLA in healthy donors. PCR used 60 Vbeta primers and 13 Jbeta primers. Produced via immunoSEQ multiplex PCR; TCRdb's table is partial and in-frame only. The sample records fewer than 200,000 clones, 76% being singletons. Sample: PBMCs. Source of these receptors: a female donor in good health and CMV-seronegative.

This rearrangement joins TRBV5-1 to TRBJ2-3, with TRBD1 identical over 7 bases. Germline CDR1 and CDR2: SGHRS and YFSETQ. The trim removed 4 bases at V and 0 bases at J, leaving 2 bases unmatched. The CDR3 runs 14 residues. CDR3 sequence: CASSPGQSTDTQYF. CDR3 sequence (DNA): TGCGCCAGCAGCCCGGGACAGAGCACAGATACGCAGTATTTT.

This clone was counted a single time. This chain connects TRBV27 to TRBJ2-5; D remains ambiguous. V lost 6 bases, J lost 5 bases, and 13 bases lay in between. Looked up from germline, CDR1 is MNHEY and CDR2 is SMNVEV (reference sequence). The CDR3 runs 13 residues. The CDR3 loop reads CASRASIVETQYF. The CDR3 coding sequence is TGTGCCAGCAGAGCCTCTATCGTGGAGACCCAGTACTTC.

The rearrangement joins TRBV18 to TRBJ1-1; 9 positions agree with TRBD1. Germline V gene lookup returns CDR1 KGHSH and CDR2 LQKENI. V shed 8 bases, J shed 0 bases, and the junction held 10 bases outside the gene matches. The CDR3 totals 16 residues. DNA for the CDR3: TGTGCCAGCGCCCGGGACAGGGTCCCCCTGAACACTGAAGCTTTCTTT. This gives the protein CASARDRVPLNTEAFF.

This clone was observed a single time. The V gene is TRBV7-3, the J gene TRBJ2-3; possible D gene TRBD2, 6 bases. The germline V gene encodes CDR1 SGHTA and CDR2 FQGTGA. The V and J ends lost 0 bases and 5 bases respectively, with 15 bases between them. The CDR3 is made up of 16 amino acids. The CDR3 here is CASSLTTSRTGDTQYF. CDR3 bases: TGTGCCAGCAGCTTAACAACTAGCAGGACGGGAGATACGCAGTATTTT.

The rearrangement uses TRBV18 and TRBJ2-5, with a tentative D call TRBD1 (5 bases). The ends were cut back, 3 bases at V and 7 bases at J, with 18 bases in the middle. This CDR3 is 15 amino acids long. Germline V gene sequence: CDR1 KGHSH, CDR2 LQKENI. Here the CDR3 reads CASSPFDSWRGTQYF. CDR3 nucleotide sequence: TGTGCCAGCTCACCCTTCGACAGTTGGCGCGGGACCCAGTACTTC.

V and J are TRBV28 and TRBJ1-1; weak D call: TRBD1 (5 bases). V dropped 2 bases and J dropped 3 bases, with 19 bases sitting between them. The germline CDR1 and CDR2 sequences are MDHEN and SYDVKM. This CDR3 is built from 17 residues. The CDR3, as DNA: TGTGCCAGCAGTTTACCCTACAGACAGTGGGGGGACACTGAAGCTTTCTTT. It is translated as CASSLPYRQWGDTEAFF.

The chain is built from TRBV28 and TRBJ2-3; the D is unclear. This CDR3 contains 17 residues. The V and J ends lost 5 bases and 2 bases respectively, with 20 bases between them. Germline lookup yields CDR1 MDHEN and CDR2 SYDVKM. The CDR3 coding sequence is TGTGCCAGCAGTACGACGGATGAGGCAGATTTCACAGATACGCAGTATTTT. It is translated as CASSTTDEADFTDTQYF.

The chain carries TRBV28 and TRBJ1-2, with 9 bases that match TRBD1. Germline V lookup: CDR1 MDHEN, CDR2 SYDVKM. This CDR3 comprises 15 residues. V lost 4 bases, J lost 4 bases, and 7 bases stayed unmatched. The CDR3 nucleotides read TGTGCCAGCAGTTCCTGGACAGGGGCCGTCTATGGCTACACCTTC. It is translated as CASSSWTGAVYGYTF.

This clone was counted once. The rearrangement links TRBV7-2 to TRBJ1-1, with 7 bases identical to TRBD1. Per germline, CDR1 SGHTA and CDR2 FQGNSA. The CDR3 contains 14 residues. The ends lost 6 bases at V and 1 base at J; junction bases unmatched: 5. CDR3 DNA sequence: TGTGCCAGCAGTCCCCAGGGGGGGAACACTGAAGCTTTCTTT. It codes for CASSPQGGNTEAFF. Full variable domain (missing parts from reference TRBV7-2 and TRBJ1-1): GAGVSQSPSNKVTEKGKDVELRCDPISGHTALYWYRQSLGQGLEFLIYFQGNSAPDKSGLPSDRFSAERTGGSVSTLTIQRTQQEDSAVYLCASSPQGGNTEAFFGQGTRLTVV.

The chain employs TRBV28 and TRBJ1-6; 9 bases are shared with TRBD1. The germline gives CDR1 MDHEN, CDR2 SYDVKM. The CDR3 totals 13 residues. J was trimmed by 6 bases and V by 6 bases; bases with no gene match: 0. CDR3 sequence (DNA): TGTGCCAGCAGGACAGGGGGTAATTCACCCCTCCACTTT. Protein product: CASRTGGNSPLHF.

V and J are TRBV27 and TRBJ1-2; D not resolved. The CDR3 is 13 residues long. The V gene's germline CDR1 is MNHEY and CDR2 SMNVEV (reference sequence). V was cut by 3 bases and J by 8 bases, with 13 bases left in between. CDR3 sequence: CASSFLHSGGYTF. CDR3 nucleotides: TGTGCCAGCAGTTTCCTCCACTCGGGGGGCTACACCTTC.

V usage is TRBV21-1 and J usage is TRBJ2-2; TRBD1 is taken as the D call from the table, unchecked against the DNA. TRBV21-1 is termed a pseudogene. This CDR3 is 18 amino acids long. Here the CDR3 reads CASSYGTGDVRNTGELFF. CDR3 sequence (DNA): TGTGCCAGCAGCTATGGGACAGGGGACGTGCGTAACACCGGGGAGCTGTTTTTT.

The chain joins TRBV9 to TRBJ2-5; 9 nucleotides agree with TRBD2. Germline CDR1 SGDLS, CDR2 YYNGEE. The CDR3 spans 15 residues. The junction had 11 bases not matched to a gene; V was cut back by 0 bases and J by 11 bases. The CDR3 sequence: CASSVDFAGGREQYF. As DNA, the CDR3 is TGTGCCAGCAGCGTAGACTTCGCGGGGGGGAGGGAGCAGTACTTC.

The chain is built from TRBV5-1 and TRBJ2-1, with 13 bases that match TRBD2. Germline values: CDR1 SGHRS, CDR2 YFSETQ. This CDR3 is 17 amino acids long. The ends lost 5 bases at V and 8 bases at J; junction bases unmatched: 13. The CDR3 DNA reads as TGCGCCAGCAGGGTTATCTTGGGACTAGCGGGGACAGATGAGCAGTTCTTC. Amino acids: CASRVILGLAGTDEQFF.

This sequence joins TRBV7-9 and TRBJ1-1; D gene unclear. Germline-derived CDR1 and CDR2 are SEHNR and FQNEAQ (reference sequence). The CDR3 loop spans 14 amino acids. The germline V and J ends were trimmed by 7 bases and 0 bases, with 12 bases remaining between them. DNA for the CDR3: TGTGCCAGCAACCGGGGTGGGCTGAACACTGAAGCTTTCTTT. This translates into CASNRGGLNTEAFF.

The CDR3 bases are TGTGCCAGCAAGGGAAGAGGACAGGGTCCCTTCTTC. Translating it yields CASKGRGQGPFF. The gene calls are TRBV28 and TRBJ2-1; TRBD1 matches 8 bases. V lost 7 bases to trimming and J lost 16 bases; unmatched junction nucleotides: 12. Germline CDR1 reads MDHEN; CDR2 reads SYDVKM. CDR3 length: 12 amino acids.

The chain joins TRBV4-3 to TRBJ2-7; possibly TRBD2 for D (5 bases). Germline V lookup: CDR1 LGHNA, CDR2 YSLEER. The V and J ends lost 0 bases and 2 bases respectively, with 8 bases between them. The CDR3 totals 14 residues. The CDR3 bases are TGCGCCAGCAGCCAAGATCGGGGTACCTACGAGCAGTACTTC. Its translation: CASSQDRGTYEQYF.

CDR3 DNA: TGCGCCAGCAGCCAGGATCGCAGTGGACAGGGTGTTCCACCCCTCCACTTT. Encoded protein: CASSQDRSGQGVPPLHF. V is TRBV4-1 and J is TRBJ1-6; 8 bases align to TRBD1. Germline V gene lookup returns CDR1 MGHRA and CDR2 YSYEKL. V lost 3 bases to trimming and J lost 11 bases; unmatched junction nucleotides: 15. CDR3 length: 17 residues.

By sample fraction, this clone is medium-sized (0.01 to 0.1%). The rearrangement uses TRBV4-3 and TRBJ2-3; 11 bases agree with TRBD2. This CDR3 spans 16 amino acids. CDR1 is LGHNA, CDR2 YSLEER, per germline. With V trimmed by 0 bases and J by 1 base, 0 bases remained unmatched. As DNA, the CDR3 is TGCGCCAGCAGCCAAGAACTAGCGGGGGGCACAGATACGCAGTATTTT. Its translation is CASSQELAGGTDTQYF.

The sample holds one count of this clone. The chain is built from TRBV11-2 and TRBJ2-7, with no clear D. V was pared by 2 bases and J by 9 bases, with 17 bases between. Germline CDR1 SGHAT, CDR2 FQNNGV. This CDR3 has 14 amino acids. For the CDR3, the DNA is TGTGCCAGCAGCTTATTTATTGTTGGCATTGGGCAGTACTTC. Translating gives CASSLFIVGIGQYF.